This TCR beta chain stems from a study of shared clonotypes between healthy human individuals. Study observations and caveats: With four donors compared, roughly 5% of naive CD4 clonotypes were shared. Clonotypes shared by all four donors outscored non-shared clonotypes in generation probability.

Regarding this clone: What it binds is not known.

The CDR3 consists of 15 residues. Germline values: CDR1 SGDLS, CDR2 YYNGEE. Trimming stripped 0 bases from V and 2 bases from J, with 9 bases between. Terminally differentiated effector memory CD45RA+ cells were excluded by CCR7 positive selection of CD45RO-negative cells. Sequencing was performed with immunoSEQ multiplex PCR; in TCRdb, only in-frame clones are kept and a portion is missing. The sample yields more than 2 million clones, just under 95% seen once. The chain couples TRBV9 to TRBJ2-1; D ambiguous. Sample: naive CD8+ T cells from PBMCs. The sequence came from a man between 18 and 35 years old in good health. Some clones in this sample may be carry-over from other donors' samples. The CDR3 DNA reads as TGTGCCAGCAGCGTAGAGTGGGGAACCTACAATGAGCAGTTCTTC. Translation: CASSVEWGTYNEQFF.